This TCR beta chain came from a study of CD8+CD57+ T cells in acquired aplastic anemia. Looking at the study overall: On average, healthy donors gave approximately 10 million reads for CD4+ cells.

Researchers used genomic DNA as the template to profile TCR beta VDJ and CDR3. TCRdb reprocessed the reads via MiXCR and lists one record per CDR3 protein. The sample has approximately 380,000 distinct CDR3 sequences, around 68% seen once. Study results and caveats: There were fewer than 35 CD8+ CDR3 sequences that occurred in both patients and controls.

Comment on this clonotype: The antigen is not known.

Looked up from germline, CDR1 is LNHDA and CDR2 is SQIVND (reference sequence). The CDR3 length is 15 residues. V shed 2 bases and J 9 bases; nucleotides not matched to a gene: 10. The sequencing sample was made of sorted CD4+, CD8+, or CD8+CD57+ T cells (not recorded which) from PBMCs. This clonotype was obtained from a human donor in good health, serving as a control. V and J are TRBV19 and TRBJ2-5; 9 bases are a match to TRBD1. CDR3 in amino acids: CASSITDRGVTPQYF. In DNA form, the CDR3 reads TGTGCCAGTAGTATAACCGACAGGGGGGTAACGCCCCAGTACTTC.